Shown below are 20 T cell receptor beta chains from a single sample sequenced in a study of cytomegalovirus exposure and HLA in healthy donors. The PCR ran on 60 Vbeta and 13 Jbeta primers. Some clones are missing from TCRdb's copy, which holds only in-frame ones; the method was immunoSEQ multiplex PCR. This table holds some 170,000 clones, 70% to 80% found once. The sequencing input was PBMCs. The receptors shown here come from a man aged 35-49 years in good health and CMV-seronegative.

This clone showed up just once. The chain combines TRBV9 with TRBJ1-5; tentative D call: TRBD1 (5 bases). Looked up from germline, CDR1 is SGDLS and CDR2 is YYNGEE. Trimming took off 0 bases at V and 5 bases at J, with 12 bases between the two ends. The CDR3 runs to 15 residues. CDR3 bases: TGTGCCAGCAGCGTAGAGGGCAGGGCGTATCAGCCCCAGCATTTT. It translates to CASSVEGRAYQPQHF.

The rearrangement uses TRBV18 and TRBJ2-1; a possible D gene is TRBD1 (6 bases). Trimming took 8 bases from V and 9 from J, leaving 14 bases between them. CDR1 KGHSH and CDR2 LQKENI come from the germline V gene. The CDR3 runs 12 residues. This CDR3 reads CASADRGSEQFF. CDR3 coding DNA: TGTGCCAGCGCGGATAGGGGGTCTGAGCAGTTCTTC.

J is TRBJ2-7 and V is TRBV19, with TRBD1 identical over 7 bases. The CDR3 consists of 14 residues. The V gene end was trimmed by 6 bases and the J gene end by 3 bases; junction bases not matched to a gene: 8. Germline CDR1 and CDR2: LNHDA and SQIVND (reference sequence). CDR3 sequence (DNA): TGTGCCAGTAGAGGGACAGCCGAAAACTACGAGCAGTACTTC. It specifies CASRGTAENYEQYF.

The CDR3 protein is CASSSPGQGANTEAFF. In nucleotides, the CDR3 is TGTGCCAGCAGTTCACCGGGACAGGGGGCGAACACTGAAGCTTTCTTT. The gene calls are TRBV7-9 and TRBJ1-1; 12 bases are shared with TRBD1. V was clipped by 6 bases and J by 1 base; unmatched bases: 6. CDR1 is SEHNR and CDR2 is FQNEAQ in the germline V gene (reference sequence). The CDR3 totals 16 residues.

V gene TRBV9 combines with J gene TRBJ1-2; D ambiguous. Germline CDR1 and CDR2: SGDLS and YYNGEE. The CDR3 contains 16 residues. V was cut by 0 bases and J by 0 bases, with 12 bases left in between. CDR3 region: CASSVDLKPTNYGYTF. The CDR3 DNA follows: TGTGCCAGCAGCGTAGACCTCAAGCCTACTAACTATGGCTACACCTTC.

The CDR3 nucleotides read TGTGCCAGCACCTCCCGGCCGCGGGGGGCTCCGAACACCGGGGAGCTGTTTTTT. It is translated as CASTSRPRGAPNTGELFF. The V call is TRBV7-2, the J call TRBJ2-2, with 8 bases aligning to TRBD2. Trimming removed 7 bases from V and 0 bases from J; junction bases left unmatched: 13. Germline CDR1 SGHTA, CDR2 FQGNSA. This CDR3 contains 18 residues.

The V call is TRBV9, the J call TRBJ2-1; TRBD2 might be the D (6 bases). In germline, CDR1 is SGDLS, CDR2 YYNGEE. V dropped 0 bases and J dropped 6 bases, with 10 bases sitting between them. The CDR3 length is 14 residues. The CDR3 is CASSVGWGVNEQFF. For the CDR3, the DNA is TGTGCCAGCAGCGTAGGTTGGGGGGTCAATGAGCAGTTCTTC.

The CDR3 nucleotides are TGTGCCAGCAGCCCCCGAGGGGGGGAAGAGACCCAGTACTTC. Translation: CASSPRGGEETQYF. V is TRBV11-2 and J is TRBJ2-5; tentatively, D is TRBD2 (7 bases). The CDR3 spans 14 residues. Per germline, CDR1 SGHAT and CDR2 FQNNGV. V was clipped by 5 bases and J by 3 bases, with 13 bases between them.

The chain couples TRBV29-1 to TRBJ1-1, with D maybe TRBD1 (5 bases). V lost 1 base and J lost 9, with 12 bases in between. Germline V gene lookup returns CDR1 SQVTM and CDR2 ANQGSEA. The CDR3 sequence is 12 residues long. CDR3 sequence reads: CSVEGVGGQAFF. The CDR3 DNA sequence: TGCAGCGTTGAAGGGGTCGGGGGACAAGCTTTCTTT.

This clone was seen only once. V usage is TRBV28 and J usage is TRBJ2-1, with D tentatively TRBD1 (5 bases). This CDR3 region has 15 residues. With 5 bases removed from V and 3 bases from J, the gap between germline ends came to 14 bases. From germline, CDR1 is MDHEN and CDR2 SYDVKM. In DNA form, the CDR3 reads TGTGCCAGCAGTCCCTATCAGGACAACTACAATGAGCAGTTCTTC. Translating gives CASSPYQDNYNEQFF.

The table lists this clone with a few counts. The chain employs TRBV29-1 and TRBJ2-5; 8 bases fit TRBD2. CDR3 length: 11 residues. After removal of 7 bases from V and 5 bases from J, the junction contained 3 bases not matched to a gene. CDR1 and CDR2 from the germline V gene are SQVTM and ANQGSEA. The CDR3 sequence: CSAGGEETQYF. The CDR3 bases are TGCAGCGCGGGGGGGGAGGAGACCCAGTACTTC.

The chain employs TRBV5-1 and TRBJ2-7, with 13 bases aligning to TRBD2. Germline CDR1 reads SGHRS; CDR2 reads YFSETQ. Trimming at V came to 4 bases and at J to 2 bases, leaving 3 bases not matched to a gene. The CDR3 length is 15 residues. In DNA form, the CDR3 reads TGCGCCAGCAGCCCGACTAGCGGGGGGACCTACGAGCAGTACTTC. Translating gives CASSPTSGGTYEQYF.

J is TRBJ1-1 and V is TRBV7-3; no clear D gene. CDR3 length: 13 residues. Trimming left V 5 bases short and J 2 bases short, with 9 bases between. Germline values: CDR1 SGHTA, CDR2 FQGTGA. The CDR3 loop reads CASSPYGNTEAFF. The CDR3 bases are TGTGCCAGCAGCCCTTATGGCAACACTGAAGCTTTCTTT.

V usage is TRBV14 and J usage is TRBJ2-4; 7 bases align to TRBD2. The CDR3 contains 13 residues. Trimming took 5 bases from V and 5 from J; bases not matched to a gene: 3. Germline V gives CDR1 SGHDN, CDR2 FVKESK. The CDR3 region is CASSDLAENIQYF. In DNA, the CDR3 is TGTGCCAGCAGCGATCTAGCGGAAAACATTCAGTACTTC.

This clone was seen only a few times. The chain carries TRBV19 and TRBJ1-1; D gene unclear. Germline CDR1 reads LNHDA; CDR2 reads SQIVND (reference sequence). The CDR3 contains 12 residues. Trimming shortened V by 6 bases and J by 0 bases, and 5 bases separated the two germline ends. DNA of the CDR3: TGTGCCAGTAGCTATATGAACACTGAAGCTTTCTTT. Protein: CASSYMNTEAFF. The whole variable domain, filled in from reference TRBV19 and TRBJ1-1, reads DGGITQSPKYLFRKEGQNVTLSCEQNLNHDAMYWYRQDPGQGLRLIYYSQIVNDFQKGDIAEGYSVSREKKESFPLTVTSAQKNPTAFYLCASSYMNTEAFFGQGTRLTVV.

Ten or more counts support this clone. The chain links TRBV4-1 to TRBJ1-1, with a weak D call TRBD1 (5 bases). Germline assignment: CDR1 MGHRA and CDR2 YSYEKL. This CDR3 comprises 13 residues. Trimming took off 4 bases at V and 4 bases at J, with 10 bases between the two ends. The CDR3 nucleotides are TGCGCCAGCAGCCGTGGGGCTTCCACTGAAGCTTTCTTT. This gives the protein CASSRGASTEAFF.

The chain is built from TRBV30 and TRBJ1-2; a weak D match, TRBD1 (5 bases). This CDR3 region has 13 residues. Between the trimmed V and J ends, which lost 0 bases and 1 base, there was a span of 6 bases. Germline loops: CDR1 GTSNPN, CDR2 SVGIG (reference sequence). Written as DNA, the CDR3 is TGTGCCTGGAGTGTAGGGGTTAACTATGGCTACACCTTC. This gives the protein CAWSVGVNYGYTF.

The CDR3 spells CASSLGDGRQGDGYTF. CDR3 DNA: TGTGCCAGCAGTTTGGGGGACGGACGGCAGGGGGATGGCTACACCTTC. The chain employs TRBV28 and TRBJ1-2; 7 nucleotides agree with TRBD1. Germline trimming cut 3 bases from V and 6 bases from J; bases unmatched to any gene: 13. This CDR3 comprises 16 residues. Germline CDR1 reads MDHEN; CDR2 reads SYDVKM.

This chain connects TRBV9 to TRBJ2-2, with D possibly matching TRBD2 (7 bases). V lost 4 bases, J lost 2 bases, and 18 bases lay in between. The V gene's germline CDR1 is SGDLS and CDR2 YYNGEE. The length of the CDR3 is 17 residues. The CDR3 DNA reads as TGTGCCAGCAGCCCGGGGGGAGGGGGGAGTAACACCGGGGAGCTGTTTTTT. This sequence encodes CASSPGGGGSNTGELFF.

For the CDR3, the DNA is TGTGCCAGCAGCTTACACAGGCAAGAGACCCAGTACTTC. Protein: CASSLHRQETQYF. This chain joins TRBV7-6 and TRBJ2-5, with a tentative D call TRBD1 (5 bases). CDR1 is SGHVS and CDR2 is FNYEAQ in the germline V gene. This CDR3 has 13 amino acids. Trimming shortened V by 2 bases and J by 2 bases, and 6 bases separated the two germline ends.